A single sample gave rise to the 27 T cell receptor beta chains below, sequenced in a study of OX40 agonist ivuxolimab in advanced cancers. This table comes from immunoSEQ multiplex PCR, and its TCRdb copy is limited to in-frame clones, with some not included. The table includes 25,000 to 35,000 clones, about 88% detected once. Sequencing used CD4+ or CD8+ T cells sorted from blood, obtained in a trial of the OX40 agonist ivuxolimab. These receptors were collected from an adult with an advanced solid tumor such as melanoma, head and neck, liver or kidney cancer.

The rearrangement joins TRBV30 to TRBJ2-2; D is unresolved. V lost 0 bases to trimming and J lost 6 bases, with 8 bases between them. Germline values: CDR1 GTSNPN, CDR2 SVGIG (reference sequence). This CDR3 is 13 amino acids long. The CDR3 protein is CAWSVRSPGELFF. In nucleotides, the CDR3 is TGTGCCTGGAGTGTACGTAGCCCCGGGGAGCTGTTTTTT. Using reference TRBV30 and TRBJ2-2 for the parts outside the CDR3, the full variable domain is SQTIHQWPATLVQPVGSPLSLECTVEGTSNPNLYWYRQAAGRGLQLLFYSVGIGQISSEVPQNLSASRPQDRQFILSSKKLLLSDSGFYLCAWSVRSPGELFFGEGSRLTVL.

There are a few counts of this clone. The chain joins TRBV9 to TRBJ2-1; 13 bases agree with TRBD2. Looked up from germline, CDR1 is SGDLS and CDR2 is YYNGEE. The CDR3 sequence is 17 residues long. V shed 0 bases and J 5 bases; nucleotides not matched to a gene: 5. CDR3 bases: TGTGCCAGCAGCGTAGCGACTAGCGGGAGGACAGACAATGAGCAGTTCTTC. Amino acids: CASSVATSGRTDNEQFF. The variable domain in full, with the rest retrieved from reference TRBV9 and TRBJ2-1, is DSGVTQTPKHLITATGQRVTLRCSPRSGDLSVYWYQQSLDQGLQFLIQYYNGEERAKGNILERFSAQQFPDLHSELNLSSLELGDSALYFCASSVATSGRTDNEQFFGPGTRLTVL.

This sequence joins TRBV5-8 and TRBJ1-5; 9 bases line up with TRBD1. Germline V CDR1 and CDR2: SGHTS, YDEGEE. The V segment lost 7 bases and the J segment 8 bases; nucleotides outside the gene matches: 13. The CDR3 extends over 15 amino acids. CDR3 bases: TGTGCCAGCGGGTTGGGCGGACAGGGGACGGAGCCCCAGCATTTT. Translating gives CASGLGGQGTEPQHF.

As to this clone: The junction does not match germline at one end; this may be a read error. The V gene is TRBV7-7, the J gene TRBJ2-5; D possibly corresponds to TRBD2 (6 bases). Per the germline V gene, CDR1 is SSHAT and CDR2 is FNYEAQ (reference sequence). The CDR3 is made up of 14 amino acids. Written as DNA, the CDR3 is TGTGCTAGCAGCCCCATAGGGGAGGACGAGACCCAGTACTTC. This encodes CASSPIGEDETQYF.

The chain is built from TRBV5-1 and TRBJ2-5, with a possible D match to TRBD2 (5 bases). Germline V CDR1 and CDR2: SGHRS, YFSETQ. V was shortened by 0 bases and J by 1 base, with 10 bases between the two germline ends. The length of the CDR3 is 15 residues. The CDR3 nucleotides are TGCGCCAGCAGCTTGGTCCACGAGGGCCAAGAGACCCAGTACTTC. It encodes CASSLVHEGQETQYF.

CDR3 amino acids: CASSLLGGLITNYGYTF. For the CDR3, the DNA is TGCGCCAGCAGCTTGCTCGGGGGCCTAATCACTAACTATGGCTACACCTTC. The rearrangement links TRBV5-1 to TRBJ1-2; D possibly corresponds to TRBD1 (6 bases). The CDR3 runs to 17 residues. Germline CDR1 SGHRS, CDR2 YFSETQ. The V gene lost 1 base and the J gene lost 0 bases, with 16 bases spanning the gap.

The chain carries TRBV9 and TRBJ1-2, with a tentative D call TRBD1 (6 bases). Germline assignment: CDR1 SGDLS and CDR2 YYNGEE. This CDR3 has 12 residues. The germline V and J ends were trimmed by 7 bases and 1 base, with 8 bases remaining between them. CDR3 nucleotides: TGTGCCAGCCGGACAGTTAACTATGGCTACACCTTC. This gives the protein CASRTVNYGYTF. The whole variable domain, filled in from reference TRBV9 and TRBJ1-2, reads DSGVTQTPKHLITATGQRVTLRCSPRSGDLSVYWYQQSLDQGLQFLIQYYNGEERAKGNILERFSAQQFPDLHSELNLSSLELGDSALYFCASRTVNYGYTFGSGTRLTVV.

The V call is TRBV19, the J call TRBJ1-5; no clear D gene. Trimming cost V 5 bases and J 2 bases, with 13 bases left between them. CDR3 length: 15 amino acids. Germline V gene lookup returns CDR1 LNHDA and CDR2 SQIVND (reference sequence). The CDR3, as DNA: TGTGCCAGTAGTCCCCTGACCCTGCGCAATCAGCCCCAGCATTTT. Its protein product is CASSPLTLRNQPQHF.

The chain joins TRBV5-1 to TRBJ2-1; 12 nucleotides agree with TRBD2. Unmatched junction bases numbered 14, after V lost 2 bases and J lost 5 bases. Germline CDR1 and CDR2: SGHRS and YFSETQ. The CDR3 covers 19 residues. CDR3 protein: CASSLYRPLAGGRDNEQFF. The CDR3 DNA reads TGCGCCAGCAGCTTATACAGGCCTCTAGCGGGGGGGCGAGACAATGAGCAGTTCTTC. The variable domain in full, completed from reference TRBV5-1 and TRBJ2-1, reads KAGVTQTPRYLIKTRGQQVTLSCSPISGHRSVSWYQQTPGQGLQFLFEYFSETQRNKGNFPGRFSGRQFSNSRSEMNVSTLELGDSALYLCASSLYRPLAGGRDNEQFFGPGTRLTVL.

This clone was counted a single time. The rearrangement uses TRBV6-1 and TRBJ1-1; TRBD1 agrees at 7 bases. With V trimmed by 8 bases and J by 4 bases, 4 bases remained unmatched. From germline, CDR1 is MNHNS and CDR2 SASEGT. The CDR3 length is 12 residues. This CDR3 is CASRDRVTEAFF. CDR3 bases: TGTGCCAGCCGCGACAGGGTCACTGAAGCTTTCTTT.

V and J are TRBV7-8 and TRBJ2-5; D is unclear. V was shortened by 5 bases and J by 4 bases, with 8 bases between the two germline ends. CDR3 length: 12 residues. CDR1 SGHVS and CDR2 FQNEAQ come from the germline V gene. CDR3 in amino acids: CASSRDGETQYF. CDR3 nucleotides: TGTGCCAGCAGCAGGGATGGAGAGACCCAGTACTTC.

The rearrangement joins TRBV6-1 to TRBJ2-5; 9 positions agree with TRBD1. The V gene end was trimmed by 2 bases and the J gene end by 5 bases; junction bases not matched to a gene: 6. CDR1 and CDR2 from the germline V gene are MNHNS and SASEGT. This CDR3 contains 15 residues. CDR3 in DNA: TGTGCCAGCAGTGAAAGGGACAGGGCGGGGGAGACCCAGTACTTC. Residues: CASSERDRAGETQYF.

This clone was seen a few times. The chain has TRBV7-2 and TRBJ2-7, with a possible D match to TRBD1 (6 bases). Per the germline V gene, CDR1 is SGHTA and CDR2 is FQGNSA. This CDR3 has 13 amino acids. Trimming took off 7 bases at V and 3 bases at J, with 13 bases between the two ends. CDR3 in amino acids: CASTRTDFYEQYF. As DNA, the CDR3 is TGTGCCAGCACCCGGACAGATTTCTACGAGCAGTACTTC.

The J gene is TRBJ2-7, the V gene TRBV11-3; tentative D call: TRBD1 (5 bases). V lost 1 base and J lost 6, with 7 bases in between. This CDR3 has 12 amino acids. Germline CDR1 is SGHNT and CDR2 is YENEEA. CDR3 in amino acids: CASSLGGGEQYF. The DNA of the CDR3 is TGTGCCAGCAGCTTAGGGGGCGGCGAGCAGTACTTC.

This clone was observed once. V is TRBV21-1 and J is TRBJ2-7; TRBD1, as called in the table, went unchecked against the DNA. TRBV21-1 is given as a pseudogene. The CDR3 totals 19 residues. CDR3 nucleotides: TGTGCCAGCAGCAATCCTGGGGGCTATCCGGCGCGAGGCCTCTACGAGCAGTACTTC. This translates into CASSNPGGYPARGLYEQYF.

The J gene is TRBJ1-1, the V gene TRBV5-6, with D unclear. CDR1 is SGHDT, CDR2 YYEEEE, per germline. This CDR3 has 14 amino acids. Trimming shortened V by 0 bases and J by 4 bases, and 10 bases separated the two germline ends. CDR3 sequence (DNA): TGTGCCAGCAGCTTGGCCCTCTACGGCACTGAAGCTTTCTTT. It specifies CASSLALYGTEAFF.

The V and J genes are TRBV7-8 and TRBJ1-1; D remains unclear. The germline V gene has CDR1 SGHVS and CDR2 FQNEAQ. This CDR3 is 14 amino acids long. Trimming took 4 bases from V and 4 from J, leaving 13 bases between them. This CDR3 is CASSYLRETTEAFF. DNA of the CDR3: TGTGCCAGCAGCTATCTGAGGGAAACCACTGAAGCTTTCTTT.

This chain uses TRBV28 with TRBJ2-7, with D perhaps TRBD2 (6 bases). V was cut by 5 bases and J by 2 bases, with 7 bases left in between. Per the germline V gene, CDR1 is MDHEN and CDR2 is SYDVKM. This CDR3 comprises 12 residues. The CDR3 nucleotides read TGTGCCAGCAGTAGGGAGGCCTACGAGCAGTACTTC. Translation: CASSREAYEQYF.

J is TRBJ2-7 and V is TRBV27; possible D gene TRBD1, 6 bases. V was pared by 5 bases and J by 6 bases, with 11 bases between. The germline gives CDR1 MNHEY, CDR2 SMNVEV (reference sequence). The CDR3 has 12 amino acids. CDR3 nucleotides: TGTGCCAGCAGTCCAACAGGGCGCGAGCAGTACTTC. Encoded protein: CASSPTGREQYF.

This clone came up a few times. J is TRBJ1-1 and V is TRBV5-5; D may be TRBD1 (5 bases). CDR1 and CDR2 from the germline V gene are SGHKS and YYEKEE (reference sequence). CDR3 length: 14 residues. Trimming pared 2 bases from V and 0 bases from J, leaving 8 bases between. CDR3 coding DNA: TGTGCCAGCAGCTTTCAGGGTATGAACACTGAAGCTTTCTTT. Protein sequence: CASSFQGMNTEAFF.

The rearrangement uses TRBV6-5 and TRBJ1-5, with D possibly being TRBD1 (5 bases). Germline-derived CDR1 and CDR2 are MNHEY and SVGAGI. The V gene lost 4 bases and the J gene lost 2 bases, with 12 bases spanning the gap. The CDR3 totals 15 residues. The CDR3 region is CASSFRVLGNQPQHF. The CDR3 region has the DNA TGTGCCAGCAGTTTCAGGGTGTTGGGCAATCAGCCCCAGCATTTT.

This chain links TRBV7-8 with TRBJ1-2; D perhaps matches TRBD1 (5 bases). CDR1 and CDR2 from the germline V gene are SGHVS and FQNEAQ. The CDR3 consists of 13 residues. With 4 bases removed from V and 8 bases from J, the gap between germline ends came to 14 bases. Written as DNA, the CDR3 is TGTGCCAGCAGCTCGGGGACTTTCGGAGGCTACACCTTC. Residues: CASSSGTFGGYTF. The full variable domain, with the rest looked up from reference TRBV7-8 and TRBJ1-2, is GAGVSQSPRYKVAKRGQDVALRCDPISGHVSLFWYQQALGQGPEFLTYFQNEAQLDKSGLPSDRFFAERPEGSVSTLKIQRTQQEDSAVYLCASSSGTFGGYTFGSGTRLTVV.

In its sample, this clone was seen a few times. The J gene is TRBJ1-1, the V gene TRBV27; D not resolved. V lost 5 bases and J 1 base, leaving 11 bases between the germline ends. The CDR3 contains 14 residues. In germline, CDR1 is MNHEY, CDR2 SMNVEV (reference sequence). The CDR3 DNA reads TGTGCCAGCAGTCCTCGATACAGGAACACTGAAGCTTTCTTT. Translation: CASSPRYRNTEAFF.

The chain has TRBV11-1 and TRBJ1-1, with unresolved D. Germline CDR1 reads SGHAT; CDR2 reads FQDESV (reference sequence). Trimming pared 0 bases from V and 4 bases from J, leaving 9 bases between. The CDR3 is 14 residues long. CDR3 in amino acids: CASSLAWGGTEAFF. The DNA of the CDR3 is TGTGCCAGCAGCTTAGCGTGGGGAGGCACTGAAGCTTTCTTT.

The gene calls are TRBV6-4 and TRBJ1-5; D remains ambiguous. Trimming shortened V by 4 bases and J by 7 bases, and 11 bases separated the two germline ends. Germline V gene sequence: CDR1 MRHNA, CDR2 SNTAGT. The CDR3 covers 13 residues. CDR3 bases: TGTGCCAGCAGTGCGGTCCTGACCCAGCCCCAGCATTTT. Translating it yields CASSAVLTQPQHF.

J is TRBJ2-6 and V is TRBV2; 9 positions agree with TRBD1. The CDR3 contains 17 residues. With V trimmed by 8 bases and J by 4 bases, 12 bases remained unmatched. CDR1 SNHLY and CDR2 FYNNEI come from the germline V gene. The DNA for the CDR3 is TGTGCCAGCGTAACAGGGGGCGCGGGGTACGGGGCCAACGTCCTGACTTTC. Amino acids: CASVTGGAGYGANVLTF. The variable domain in full, with the rest retrieved from reference TRBV2 and TRBJ2-6, is EPEVTQTPSHQVTQMGQEVILRCVPISNHLYFYWYRQILGQKVEFLVSFYNNEISEKSEIFDDQFSVERPDGSNFTLKIRSTKLEDSAMYFCASVTGGAGYGANVLTFGAGSRLTVL.

The rearrangement links TRBV11-1 to TRBJ2-2; the match to TRBD1 covers 9 bases. Germline lookup yields CDR1 SGHAT and CDR2 FQDESV (reference sequence). CDR3 length: 16 residues. The V gene end was trimmed by 5 bases and the J gene end by 7 bases; junction bases not matched to a gene: 11. CDR3 protein: CASSPRQGGADGELFF. The CDR3 DNA follows: TGTGCCAGCAGCCCTCGACAGGGGGGCGCCGACGGGGAGCTGTTTTTT.